This paragraph reports one T cell receptor (beta chain). The data are from a study of blood T cell repertoires in COVID-19. Study in general: In each case, the material was cDNA or gDNA derived from T cells, B-cell-depleted T cells, or PBMCs.

Source study methods: Estimation of nucleated cell counts relied on the amplification of reference gene primers. Generated by immunoSEQ multiplex PCR, the TCRdb table keeps only in-frame clones and is missing some. The V and J calls and the clone size are those of that table, but D and trimming were determined from the DNA. This table has about 320,000 clones, about nine tenths appearing once. Two negative PCRs, clearance, or symptom resolution were required of recovered Cohort 3 donors. The CDR3 runs 16 residues. Germline-derived CDR1 and CDR2 are ENHRY and SYGVKD. Trimming cost V 8 bases and J 0 bases, with 19 bases left between them.

The sample was PBMCs or T cells enriched from blood (not recorded which). This TCR was sampled from a man in his sixties who had recovered from COVID-19. V is TRBV10-3 and J is TRBJ1-2, with D tentatively TRBD1 (5 bases). CDR3 in amino acids: CAIPQRSGDPNYGYTF. The CDR3 DNA sequence: TGTGCCATCCCCCAGAGATCGGGGGATCCTAACTATGGCTACACCTTC.